This TCR beta chain was observed in a study of Tregs in tolerant kidney transplant recipients. Concerning this clone itself: Its antigen is undetermined.

The CDR3 totals 14 residues. Trimming pared 5 bases from V and 4 bases from J, leaving 15 bases between. In germline, CDR1 is SGHNT, CDR2 YENEEA. Recipients received nonmyeloablative bone marrow transplants from related graft donors, with transient mixed chimerism. Whole-study findings and limits: The small number of patients limits these findings pending further validation. Biological reproducibility was not directly addressed in this study. Tregs expanded with activated donor B cells seemed most donor-specific. Changing PCR primers prevented nucleotide comparison between some patients' samples.

TCRdb's copy holds only in-frame clones and misses some; the assay was immunoSEQ multiplex PCR. The sample shows tens of thousands of clones, 90% to 95% of them seen only once. Material: CD4+ T cells from blood (PBMCs), obtained 12 months after the transplant. The source is a human patient who received a combined kidney and bone marrow transplant. Some T cells may have come from the graft donor. The chain couples TRBV11-3 to TRBJ2-7, with TRBD1 as a possible D gene (6 bases). CDR3 sequence: CASSRSGHLYEQYF. The CDR3, as DNA: TGTGCCAGCAGCAGATCGGGACACCTATACGAGCAGTACTTC. The full variable domain, rest sourced from reference TRBV11-3 and TRBJ2-7, is EAGVVQSPRYKIIEKKQPVAFWCNPISGHNTLYWYLQNLGQGPELLIRYENEEAVDDSQLPKDRFSAERLKGVDSTLKIQPAELGDSAVYLCASSRSGHLYEQYFGPGTRLTVT.